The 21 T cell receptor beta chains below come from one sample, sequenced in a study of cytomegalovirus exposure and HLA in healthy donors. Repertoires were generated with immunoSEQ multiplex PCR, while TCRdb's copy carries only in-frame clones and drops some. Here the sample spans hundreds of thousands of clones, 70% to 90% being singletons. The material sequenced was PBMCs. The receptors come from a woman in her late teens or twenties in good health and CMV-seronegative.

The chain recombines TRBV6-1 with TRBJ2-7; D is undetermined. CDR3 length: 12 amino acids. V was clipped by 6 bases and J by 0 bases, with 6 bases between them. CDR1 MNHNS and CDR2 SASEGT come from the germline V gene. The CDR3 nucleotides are TGTGCCAGCAGCTTTATCTCCTACGAGCAGTACTTC. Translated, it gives CASSFISYEQYF.

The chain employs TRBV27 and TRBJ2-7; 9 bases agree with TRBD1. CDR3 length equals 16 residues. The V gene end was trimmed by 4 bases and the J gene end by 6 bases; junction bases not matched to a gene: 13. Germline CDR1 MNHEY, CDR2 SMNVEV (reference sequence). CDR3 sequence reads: CASSYLSTGGPSEQYF. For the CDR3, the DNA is TGTGCCAGCAGTTACTTATCGACAGGGGGGCCCTCCGAGCAGTACTTC.

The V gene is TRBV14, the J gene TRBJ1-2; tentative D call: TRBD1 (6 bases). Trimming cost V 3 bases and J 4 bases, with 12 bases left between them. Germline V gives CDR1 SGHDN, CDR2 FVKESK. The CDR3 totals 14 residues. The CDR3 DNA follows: TGTGCCAGCAGCCATGACACAGGGTCCTATGGCTACACCTTC. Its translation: CASSHDTGSYGYTF.

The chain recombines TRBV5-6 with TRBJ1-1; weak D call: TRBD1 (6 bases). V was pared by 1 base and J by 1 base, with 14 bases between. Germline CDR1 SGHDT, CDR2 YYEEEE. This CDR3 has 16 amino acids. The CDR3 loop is CASSLQWTEANTEAFF. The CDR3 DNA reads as TGTGCCAGCAGCTTGCAGTGGACAGAGGCGAACACTGAAGCTTTCTTT.

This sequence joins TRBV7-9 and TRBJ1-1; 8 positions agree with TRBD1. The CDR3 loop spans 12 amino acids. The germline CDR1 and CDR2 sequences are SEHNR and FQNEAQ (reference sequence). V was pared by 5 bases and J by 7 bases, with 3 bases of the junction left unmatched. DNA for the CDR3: TGTGCCAGCAGCCTAGGACAGGGTGAAGCTTTCTTT. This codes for CASSLGQGEAFF.

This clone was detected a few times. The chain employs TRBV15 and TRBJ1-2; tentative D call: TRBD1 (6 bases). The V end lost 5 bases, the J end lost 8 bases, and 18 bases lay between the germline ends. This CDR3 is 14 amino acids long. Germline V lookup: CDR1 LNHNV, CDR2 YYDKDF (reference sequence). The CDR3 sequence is CATSGGDNLRGYTF. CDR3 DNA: TGTGCCACCAGCGGAGGGGACAACCTACGCGGCTACACCTTC.

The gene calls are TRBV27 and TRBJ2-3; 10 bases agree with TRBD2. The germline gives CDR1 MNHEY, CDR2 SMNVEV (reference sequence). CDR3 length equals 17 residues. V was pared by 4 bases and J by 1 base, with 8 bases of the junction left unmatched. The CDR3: CASSSLTGTSGTDTQYF. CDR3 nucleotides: TGTGCCAGCAGTTCCTTGACAGGGACTAGCGGCACAGATACGCAGTATTTT.

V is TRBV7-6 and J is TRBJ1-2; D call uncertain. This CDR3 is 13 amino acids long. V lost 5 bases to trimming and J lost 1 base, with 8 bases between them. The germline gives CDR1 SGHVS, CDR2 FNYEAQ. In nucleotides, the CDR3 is TGTGCCAGCAGCCCCTTGAGTAACTATGGCTACACCTTC. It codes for CASSPLSNYGYTF.

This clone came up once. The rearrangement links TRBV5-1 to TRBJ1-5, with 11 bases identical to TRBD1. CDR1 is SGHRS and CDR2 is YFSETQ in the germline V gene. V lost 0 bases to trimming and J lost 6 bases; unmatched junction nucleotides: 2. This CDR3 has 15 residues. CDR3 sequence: CASSLGGTGGQPQHF. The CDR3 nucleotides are TGCGCCAGCAGCTTGGGCGGGACAGGGGGTCAGCCCCAGCATTTT.

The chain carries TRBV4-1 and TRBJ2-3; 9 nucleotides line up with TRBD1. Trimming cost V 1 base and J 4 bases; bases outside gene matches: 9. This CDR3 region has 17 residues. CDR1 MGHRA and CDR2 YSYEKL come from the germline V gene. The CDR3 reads CASSQGWAGTGPDTQYF. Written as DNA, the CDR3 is TGCGCCAGCAGCCAAGGGTGGGCCGGGACAGGGCCAGATACGCAGTATTTT.

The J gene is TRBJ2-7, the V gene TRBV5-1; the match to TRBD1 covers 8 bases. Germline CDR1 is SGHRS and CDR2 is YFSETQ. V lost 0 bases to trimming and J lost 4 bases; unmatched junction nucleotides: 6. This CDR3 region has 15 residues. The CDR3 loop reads CASSLGGTGLYEQYF. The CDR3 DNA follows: TGCGCCAGCAGCTTGGGTGGGACAGGACTTTACGAGCAGTACTTC.

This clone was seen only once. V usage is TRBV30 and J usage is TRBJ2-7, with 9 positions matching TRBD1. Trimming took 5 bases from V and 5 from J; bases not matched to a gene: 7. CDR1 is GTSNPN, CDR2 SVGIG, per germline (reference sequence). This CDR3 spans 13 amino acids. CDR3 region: CAWEGTGMDEQYF. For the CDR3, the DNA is TGTGCCTGGGAGGGGACAGGGATGGACGAGCAGTACTTC.

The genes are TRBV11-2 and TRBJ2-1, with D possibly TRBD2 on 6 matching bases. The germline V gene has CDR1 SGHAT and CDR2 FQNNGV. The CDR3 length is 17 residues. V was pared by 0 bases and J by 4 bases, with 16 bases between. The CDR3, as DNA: TGTGCCAGCAGCTTAGATCCCCTCGGGGGAGGTTACAATGAGCAGTTCTTC. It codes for CASSLDPLGGGYNEQFF.

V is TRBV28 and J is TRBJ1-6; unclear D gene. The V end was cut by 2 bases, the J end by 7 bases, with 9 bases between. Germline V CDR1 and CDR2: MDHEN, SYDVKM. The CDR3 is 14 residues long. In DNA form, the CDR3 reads TGTGCCAGCAGTTTAAACCGGGTAAATTCACCCCTCCACTTT. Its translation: CASSLNRVNSPLHF.

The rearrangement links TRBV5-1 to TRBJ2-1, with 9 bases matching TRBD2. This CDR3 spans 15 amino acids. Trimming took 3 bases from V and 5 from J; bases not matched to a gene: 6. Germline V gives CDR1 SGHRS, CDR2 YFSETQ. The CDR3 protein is CASSYVLAGDNEQFF. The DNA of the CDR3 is TGCGCCAGCAGCTATGTACTAGCGGGCGACAATGAGCAGTTCTTC.

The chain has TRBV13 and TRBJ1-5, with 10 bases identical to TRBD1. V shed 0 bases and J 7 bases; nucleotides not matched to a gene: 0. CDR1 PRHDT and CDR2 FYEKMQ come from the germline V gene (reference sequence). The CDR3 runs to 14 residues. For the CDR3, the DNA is TGTGCCAGCAGCTTAGGGGACAGGGGGCAGCCCCAGCATTTT. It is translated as CASSLGDRGQPQHF.

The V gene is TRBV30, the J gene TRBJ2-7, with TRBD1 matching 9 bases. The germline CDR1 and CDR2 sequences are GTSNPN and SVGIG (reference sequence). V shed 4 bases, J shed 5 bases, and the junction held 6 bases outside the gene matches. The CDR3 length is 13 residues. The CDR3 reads CAWIRDRDHEQYF. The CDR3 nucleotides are TGTGCCTGGATCCGGGACAGGGACCACGAGCAGTACTTC.

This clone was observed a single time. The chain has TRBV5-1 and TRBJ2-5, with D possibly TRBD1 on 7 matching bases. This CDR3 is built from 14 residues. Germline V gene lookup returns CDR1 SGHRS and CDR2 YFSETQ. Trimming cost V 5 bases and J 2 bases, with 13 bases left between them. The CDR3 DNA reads TGCGCCAGCAGGCGCGGGACAGAACAAGAGACCCAGTACTTC. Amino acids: CASRRGTEQETQYF.

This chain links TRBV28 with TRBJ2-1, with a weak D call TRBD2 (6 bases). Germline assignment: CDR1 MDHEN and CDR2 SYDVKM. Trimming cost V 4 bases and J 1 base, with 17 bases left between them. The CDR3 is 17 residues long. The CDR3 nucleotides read TGTGCCAGCAGTTACCCAGCGGGCAGGGCGTCCTACAATGAGCAGTTCTTC. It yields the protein CASSYPAGRASYNEQFF.

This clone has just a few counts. The CDR3 DNA sequence: TGTGCCAGCAGAGCCTCTGGGGCCAACGTCCTGACTTTC. This gives the protein CASRASGANVLTF. The chain employs TRBV11-1 and TRBJ2-6, with D hard to call. Per the germline V gene, CDR1 is SGHAT and CDR2 is FQDESV (reference sequence). The CDR3 contains 13 residues. Trimming took off 6 bases at V and 0 bases at J, with 3 bases between the two ends.

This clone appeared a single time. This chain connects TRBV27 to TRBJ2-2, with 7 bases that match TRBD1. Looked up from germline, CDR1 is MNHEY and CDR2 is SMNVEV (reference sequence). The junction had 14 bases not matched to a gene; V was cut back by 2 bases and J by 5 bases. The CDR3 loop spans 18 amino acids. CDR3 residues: CASSLPYYSGGRTGELFF. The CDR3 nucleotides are TGTGCCAGCAGTTTACCGTATTACTCAGGGGGAAGGACCGGGGAGCTGTTTTTT.